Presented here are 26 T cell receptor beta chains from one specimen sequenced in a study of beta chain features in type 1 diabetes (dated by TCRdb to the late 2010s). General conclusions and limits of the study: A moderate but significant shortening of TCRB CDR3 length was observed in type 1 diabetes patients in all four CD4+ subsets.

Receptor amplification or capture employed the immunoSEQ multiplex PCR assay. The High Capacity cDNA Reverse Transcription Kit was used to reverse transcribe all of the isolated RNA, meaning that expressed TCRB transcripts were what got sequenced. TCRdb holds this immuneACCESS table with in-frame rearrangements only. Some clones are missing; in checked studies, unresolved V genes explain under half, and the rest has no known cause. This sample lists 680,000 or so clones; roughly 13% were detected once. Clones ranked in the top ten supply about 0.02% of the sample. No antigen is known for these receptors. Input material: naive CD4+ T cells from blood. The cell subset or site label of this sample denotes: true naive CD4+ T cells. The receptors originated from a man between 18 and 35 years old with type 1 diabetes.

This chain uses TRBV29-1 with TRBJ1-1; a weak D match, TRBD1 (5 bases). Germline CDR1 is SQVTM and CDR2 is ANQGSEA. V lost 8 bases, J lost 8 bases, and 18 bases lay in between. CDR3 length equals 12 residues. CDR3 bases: TGCAGCCTCATGGGGGAGGGTCGGGAAGCTTTCTTT. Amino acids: CSLMGEGREAFF.

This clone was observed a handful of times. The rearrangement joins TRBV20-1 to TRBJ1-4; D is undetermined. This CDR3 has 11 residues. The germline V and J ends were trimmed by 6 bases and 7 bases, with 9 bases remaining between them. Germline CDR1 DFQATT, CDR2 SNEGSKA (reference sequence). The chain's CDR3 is CSATDLEKLFF. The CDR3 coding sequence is TGCAGTGCGACGGATCTTGAAAAACTGTTTTTT.

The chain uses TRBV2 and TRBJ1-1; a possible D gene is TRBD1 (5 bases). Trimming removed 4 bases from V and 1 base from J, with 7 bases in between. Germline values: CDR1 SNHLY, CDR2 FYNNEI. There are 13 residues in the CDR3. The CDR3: CASSGQQNTEAFF. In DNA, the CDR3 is TGTGCCAGCAGTGGACAGCAGAACACTGAAGCTTTCTTT.

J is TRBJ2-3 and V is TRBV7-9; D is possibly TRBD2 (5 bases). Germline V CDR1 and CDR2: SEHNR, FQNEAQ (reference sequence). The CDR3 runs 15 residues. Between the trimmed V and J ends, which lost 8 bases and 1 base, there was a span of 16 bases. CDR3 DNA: TGTGCCAGCGCAGTACTCCCCGGGGGCACAGATACGCAGTATTTT. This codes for CASAVLPGGTDTQYF.

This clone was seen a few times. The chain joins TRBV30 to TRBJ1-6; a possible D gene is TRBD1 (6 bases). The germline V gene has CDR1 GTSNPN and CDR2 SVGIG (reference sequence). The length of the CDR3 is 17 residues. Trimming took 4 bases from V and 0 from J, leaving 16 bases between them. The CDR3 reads CAWMQGKLSSYNSPLHF. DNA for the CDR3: TGTGCCTGGATGCAGGGGAAATTAAGCTCCTATAATTCACCCCTCCACTTT.

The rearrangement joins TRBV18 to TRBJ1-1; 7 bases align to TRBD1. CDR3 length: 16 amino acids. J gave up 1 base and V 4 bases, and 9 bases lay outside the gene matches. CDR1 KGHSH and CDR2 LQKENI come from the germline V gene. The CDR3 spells CASSQSRDSWNTEAFF. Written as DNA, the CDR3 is TGTGCCAGCTCACAGTCAAGGGACAGCTGGAACACTGAAGCTTTCTTT.

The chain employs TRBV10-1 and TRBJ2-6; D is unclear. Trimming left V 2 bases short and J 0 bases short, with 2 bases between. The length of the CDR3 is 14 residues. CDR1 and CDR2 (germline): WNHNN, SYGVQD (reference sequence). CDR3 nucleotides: TGCGCCAGCAGTGAGACCTCTGGGGCCAACGTCCTGACTTTC. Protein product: CASSETSGANVLTF.

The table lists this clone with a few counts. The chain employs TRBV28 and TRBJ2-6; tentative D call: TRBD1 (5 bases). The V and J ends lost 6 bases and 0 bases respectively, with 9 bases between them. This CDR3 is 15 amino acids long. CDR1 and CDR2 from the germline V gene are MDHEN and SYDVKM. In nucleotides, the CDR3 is TGTGCCAGCAGGGGGCTTGCCTCTGGGGCCAACGTCCTGACTTTC. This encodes CASRGLASGANVLTF.

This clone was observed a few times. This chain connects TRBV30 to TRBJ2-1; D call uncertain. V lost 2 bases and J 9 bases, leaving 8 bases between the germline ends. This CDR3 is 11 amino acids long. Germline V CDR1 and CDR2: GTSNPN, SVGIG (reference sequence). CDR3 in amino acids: CAWSSVAEQFF. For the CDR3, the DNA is TGTGCCTGGAGTAGTGTGGCTGAGCAGTTCTTC.

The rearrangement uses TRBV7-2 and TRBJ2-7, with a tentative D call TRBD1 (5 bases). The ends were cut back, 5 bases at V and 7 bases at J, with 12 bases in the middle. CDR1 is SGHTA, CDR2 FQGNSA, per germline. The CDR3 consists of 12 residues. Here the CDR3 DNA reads TGTGCCAGCAGCCGGACCAGGGTTGAGCAGTACTTC. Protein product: CASSRTRVEQYF. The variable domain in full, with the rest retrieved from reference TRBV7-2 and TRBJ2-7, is GAGVSQSPSNKVTEKGKDVELRCDPISGHTALYWYRQSLGQGLEFLIYFQGNSAPDKSGLPSDRFSAERTGGSVSTLTIQRTQQEDSAVYLCASSRTRVEQYFGPGTRLTVT.

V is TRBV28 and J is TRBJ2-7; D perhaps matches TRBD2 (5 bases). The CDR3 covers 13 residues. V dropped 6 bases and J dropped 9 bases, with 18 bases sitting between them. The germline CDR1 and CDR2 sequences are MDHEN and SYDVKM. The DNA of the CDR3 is TGTGCCAGCAGGGGCCCCCCTCGGGGATGGCAGTACTTC. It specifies CASRGPPRGWQYF.

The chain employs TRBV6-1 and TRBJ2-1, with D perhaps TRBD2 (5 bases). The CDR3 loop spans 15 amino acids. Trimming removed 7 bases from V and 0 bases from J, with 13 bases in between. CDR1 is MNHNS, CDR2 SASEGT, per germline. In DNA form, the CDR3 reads TGTGCCAGCATAGGGAGTACCAACTCCTACAATGAGCAGTTCTTC. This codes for CASIGSTNSYNEQFF.

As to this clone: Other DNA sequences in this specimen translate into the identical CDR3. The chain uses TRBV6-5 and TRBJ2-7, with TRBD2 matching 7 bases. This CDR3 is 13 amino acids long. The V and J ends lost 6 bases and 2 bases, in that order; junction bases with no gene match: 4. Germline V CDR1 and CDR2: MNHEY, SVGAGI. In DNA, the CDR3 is TGTGCCAGCAGCCCTCGGGGGGCCTACGAGCAGTACTTC. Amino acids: CASSPRGAYEQYF.

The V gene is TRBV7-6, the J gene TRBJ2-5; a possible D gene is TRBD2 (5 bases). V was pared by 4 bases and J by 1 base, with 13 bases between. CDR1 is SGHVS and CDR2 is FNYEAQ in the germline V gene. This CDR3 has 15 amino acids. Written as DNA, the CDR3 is TGTGCCAGCAGCTCCCAAGCGAGCGGCCAAGAGACCCAGTACTTC. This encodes CASSSQASGQETQYF.

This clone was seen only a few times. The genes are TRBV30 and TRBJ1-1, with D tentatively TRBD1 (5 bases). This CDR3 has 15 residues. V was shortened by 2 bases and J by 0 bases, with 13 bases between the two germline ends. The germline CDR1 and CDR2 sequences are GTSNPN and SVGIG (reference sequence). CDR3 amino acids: CAWSTAGTVNTEAFF. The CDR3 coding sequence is TGTGCCTGGAGTACAGCCGGGACGGTGAACACTGAAGCTTTCTTT.

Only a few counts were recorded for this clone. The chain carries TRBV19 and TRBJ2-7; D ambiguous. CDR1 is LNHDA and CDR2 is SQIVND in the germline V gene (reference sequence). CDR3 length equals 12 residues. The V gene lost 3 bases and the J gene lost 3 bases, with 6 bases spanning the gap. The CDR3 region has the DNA TGTGCCAGTAGTATTACTGACTACGAGCAGTACTTC. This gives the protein CASSITDYEQYF.

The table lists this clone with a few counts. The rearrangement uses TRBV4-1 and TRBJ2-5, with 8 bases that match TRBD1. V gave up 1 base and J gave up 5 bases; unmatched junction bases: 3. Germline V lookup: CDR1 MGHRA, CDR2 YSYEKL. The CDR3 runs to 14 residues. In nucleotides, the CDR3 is TGCGCCAGCAGCCAAGGGACAGGGTGGGAGACCCAGTACTTC. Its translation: CASSQGTGWETQYF.

The DNA of the CDR3 is TGTGCCAGCAGCAATAGACAGGGAGCTAACTATGGCTACACCTTC. It codes for CASSNRQGANYGYTF. The V and J genes are TRBV7-9 and TRBJ1-2; 7 nucleotides match TRBD1. Germline loops: CDR1 SEHNR, CDR2 FQNEAQ (reference sequence). CDR3 length equals 15 residues. The trim removed 5 bases at V and 0 bases at J, leaving 6 bases unmatched.

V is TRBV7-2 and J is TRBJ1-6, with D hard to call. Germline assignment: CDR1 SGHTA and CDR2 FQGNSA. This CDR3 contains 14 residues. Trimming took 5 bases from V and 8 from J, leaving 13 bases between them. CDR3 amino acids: CASSNNMRDSPLHF. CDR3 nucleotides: TGTGCCAGCAGCAATAACATGCGGGATTCACCCCTCCACTTT.

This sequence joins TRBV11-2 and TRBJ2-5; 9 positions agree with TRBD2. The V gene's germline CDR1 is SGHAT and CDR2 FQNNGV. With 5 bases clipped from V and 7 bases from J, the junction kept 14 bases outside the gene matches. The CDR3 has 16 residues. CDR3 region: CASSPDGAGGPVTQYF. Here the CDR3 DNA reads TGTGCCAGCAGCCCGGACGGAGCGGGGGGTCCGGTGACCCAGTACTTC.

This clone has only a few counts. The CDR3 here is CASSPGTGNEQFF. The CDR3 bases are TGTGCCAGCAGCCCCGGGACAGGCAATGAGCAGTTCTTC. The V call is TRBV7-9, the J call TRBJ2-1; 8 positions match TRBD1. V trimming: 5 bases; J trimming: 6 bases; junction bases outside the gene matches: 3. Germline CDR1 reads SEHNR; CDR2 reads FQNEAQ (reference sequence). The CDR3 is made up of 13 amino acids.

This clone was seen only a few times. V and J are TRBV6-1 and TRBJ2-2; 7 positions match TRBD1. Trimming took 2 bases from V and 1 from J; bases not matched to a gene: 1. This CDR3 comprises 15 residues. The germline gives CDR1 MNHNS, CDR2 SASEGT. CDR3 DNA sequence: TGTGCCAGCAGTGAAACAGGGGTGAACACCGGGGAGCTGTTTTTT. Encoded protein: CASSETGVNTGELFF.

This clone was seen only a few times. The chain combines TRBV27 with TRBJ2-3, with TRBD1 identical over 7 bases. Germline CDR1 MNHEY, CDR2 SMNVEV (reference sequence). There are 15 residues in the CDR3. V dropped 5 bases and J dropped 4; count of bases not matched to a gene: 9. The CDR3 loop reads CASSPGQLAADTQYF. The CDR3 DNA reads TGTGCCAGCAGTCCGGGACAGCTAGCAGCAGATACGCAGTATTTT.

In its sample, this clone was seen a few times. Here the CDR3 DNA reads TGTGCCAGCAGCTTAGGGCAGGGTCTGATTCAGCCCCAGCATTTT. Translation gives CASSLGQGLIQPQHF. The rearrangement uses TRBV5-6 and TRBJ1-5; D might be TRBD1 (5 bases). The CDR3 has 15 amino acids. Looked up from germline, CDR1 is SGHDT and CDR2 is YYEEEE. Deletions cut 2 bases from V and 6 bases from J, with 15 bases between.

CDR3 bases: TGTGCCAGCCGATTCCATGATCAGCCCCAGCATTTT. Translating gives CASRFHDQPQHF. This chain uses TRBV27 with TRBJ1-5; D is uncertain. CDR3 length: 12 residues. The ends were cut back, 8 bases at V and 5 bases at J, with 10 bases in the middle. The germline V gene encodes CDR1 MNHEY and CDR2 SMNVEV (reference sequence).

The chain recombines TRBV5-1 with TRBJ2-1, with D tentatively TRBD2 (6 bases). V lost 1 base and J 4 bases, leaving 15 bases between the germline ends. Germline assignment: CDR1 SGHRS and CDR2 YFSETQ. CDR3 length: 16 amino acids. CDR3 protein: CASSLSLGGGYNEQFF. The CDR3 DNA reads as TGCGCCAGCAGCTTGTCCTTGGGGGGAGGATACAATGAGCAGTTCTTC.